Sequencing of this TCR beta chain was carried out in a study of cytomegalovirus exposure and HLA in healthy donors. General study results and limits: Later analysis found that TCR beta chains associated with HLA were more clonally expanded than other, equally common chains. Reportedly, a later analysis found an Asian-associated ancestry cluster had fewer N-insertions than the approximately 670-donor mean. In a later analysis, common viral pathogens appeared linked to several of the most significant clusters.

This CDR3 region has 13 residues. Trimming left V 6 bases short and J 4 bases short, with 12 bases between. Germline V gene sequence: CDR1 LNHDA, CDR2 SQIVND (reference sequence). The primer mix had 60 Vbeta and 13 Jbeta primers. Only in-frame clones appear in the TCRdb table, and some are missing; sequencing was by immunoSEQ multiplex PCR. Of tens of thousands of clones detected, about 80% appear once; the ten largest clones hold around 2.5%. About this clone: No antigen is known for it.

The clonotype was recovered from a man in his thirties or forties in good health and CMV-seronegative. The chain is built from TRBV19 and TRBJ1-2, with D tentatively TRBD1 (5 bases). The sequenced sample was PBMCs. The CDR3 DNA is TGTGCCAGTAGGCCCACGGACACCTATGGCTACACCTTC. It translates to CASRPTDTYGYTF.